Listed below are T cell receptor beta chains from one sample, sequenced in a study of shared clonotypes between healthy human individuals. The table came from immunoSEQ multiplex PCR; TCRdb's copy has only in-frame clones and leaves some out. The sample consists of around 2.1 million clones, 90% to 96% of them appearing once. Source material: naive CD4+ T cells sorted from blood. Source of these receptors: a man between 18 and 35 years old in good health. The CDR3 runs from the conserved cysteine through the conserved F or W. D genes are given only for firm matches. A row's size may be missing; if present it is once, few, many or a size class.

j_gene | d_gene | v_gene | abundance | CDR3aa | CDR3nt
TRBJ2-6 | TRBD2 | TRBV18 | . | CASSPIDSGNINSGANVLTF | TGTGCCAGCTCACCAATCGATAGCGGGAACATTAACTCTGGGGCCAACGTCCTGACTTTC
TRBJ1-4 | . | TRBV25-1 | few | CATRASNEKLFF | TGTGCCACCCGGGCCTCTAATGAAAAACTGTTTTTT
TRBJ1-2 | . | TRBV9 | once | CASSVEMTAAKTF | TGTGCCAGCAGCGTAGAAATGACTGCGGCGAAGACCTTC
TRBJ2-7 | . | TRBV7-9 | . | CASSPGGYEQYF | TGTGCCAGCAGCCCCGGGGGCTACGAGCAGTACTTC
TRBJ2-1 | . | TRBV29-1 | . | CSVAGISTHNEQFF | TGCAGCGTTGCAGGCATCTCGACCCACAATGAGCAGTTCTTC
TRBJ1-6 | . | TRBV7-2 | once | CASSLGGTGGSPLHF | TGTGCCAGCAGCTTAGGAGGGACCGGGGGTTCACCCCTCCACTTT
TRBJ2-7 | TRBD1 | TRBV2 | . | CASIGDRGPEQYF | TGTGCCAGTATTGGGGACAGGGGCCCCGAGCAGTACTTC
TRBJ1-6 | . | TRBV7-9 | once | CASSPPDFRGNSPLHF | TGTGCCAGCAGCCCCCCGGACTTCCGAGGGAATTCACCCCTCCACTTT
TRBJ1-2 | TRBD1 | TRBV6-5 | . | CASSYRTGGDGYTF | TGTGCCAGCAGTTACCGTACAGGGGGCGATGGCTACACCTTC
TRBJ2-1 | TRBD1 | TRBV5-1 | . | CASSLVGGQGTEQFF | TGCGCCAGCAGCTTGGTCGGAGGACAGGGAACTGAGCAGTTCTTC
TRBJ2-3 | TRBD1 | TRBV5-6 | . | CASSSPPGGGYF | TGTGCCAGCAGCTCCCCCCCAGGGGGTGGGTATTTT
TRBJ2-3 | . | TRBV6-5 | . | CASTARGERNTQYF | TGTGCCAGCACCGCAAGGGGGGAGAGGAATACGCAGTATTTT
TRBJ2-2 | . | TRBV2 | once | CASSRDGNTGELFF | TGTGCCAGCAGTAGGGACGGGAACACCGGGGAGCTGTTTTTT
TRBJ2-5 | TRBD2 | TRBV10-3 | . | CAISVGIAGGQETQYF | TGTGCCATCAGTGTCGGTATAGCGGGGGGCCAAGAGACCCAGTACTTC
TRBJ2-7 | . | TRBV5-8 | . | CATRTGAISYEQYF | TGTGCCACCAGAACAGGAGCGATCTCCTACGAGCAGTACTTC
TRBJ2-7 | . | TRBV19 | . | CASSIATGGAGEQYF | TGTGCCAGTAGTATAGCAACGGGGGGCGCTGGCGAGCAGTACTTC
TRBJ2-7 | TRBD1 | TRBV30 | . | CAWGGTGVHEQYF | TGTGCCTGGGGTGGTACAGGGGTACACGAGCAGTACTTC
TRBJ1-1 | . | TRBV28 | . | CASIPLPGAPNMNTEAFF | TGTGCCAGCATACCGCTCCCAGGGGCGCCCAATATGAACACTGAAGCTTTCTTT
TRBJ2-6 | . | TRBV5-6 | . | CASSLVQGSGANVLTF | TGTGCCAGCAGCTTGGTTCAGGGGTCTGGGGCCAACGTCCTGACTTTC
TRBJ2-1 | . | TRBV7-2 | once | CASSFLGGTYNEQFF | TGTGCCAGCAGCTTTTTGGGAGGAACCTACAATGAGCAGTTCTTC
TRBJ2-1 | . | TRBV5-1 | once | CASSLAGGSSYNEQFF | TGCGCCAGCAGCTTGGCCGGGGGAAGCTCCTACAATGAGCAGTTCTTC
TRBJ2-3 | . | TRBV7-6 | . | CASSLSSAQDSPTQYF | TGTGCCAGCAGCTTAAGTTCGGCCCAAGACAGCCCTACGCAGTATTTT
TRBJ2-7 | . | TRBV11-2 | . | CASSRDPTYEQYF | TGTGCCAGCAGCCGGGACCCAACCTACGAGCAGTACTTC
TRBJ2-3 | TRBD2 | TRBV5-1 | . | CASSLLAGGTDTQYF | TGCGCCAGCAGCTTACTAGCGGGAGGCACAGATACGCAGTATTTT
TRBJ1-2 | TRBD1 | TRBV5-1 | . | CASSTGANYGYTF | TGCGCCAGCAGTACAGGGGCTAACTATGGCTACACCTTC
TRBJ2-5 | . | TRBV18 | . | CASSPSGRLLQETQYF | TGTGCCAGCTCACCATCGGGACGGCTACTCCAAGAGACCCAGTACTTC
TRBJ1-2 | . | TRBV18 | . | CASSNPTHGGVNYGYTF | TGTGCCAGCTCTAACCCGACCCACGGGGGCGTTAACTATGGCTACACCTTC
TRBJ2-5 | . | TRBV7-9 | . | CASSLGDGYQETQYF | TGTGCCAGCAGCTTAGGGGACGGGTACCAAGAGACCCAGTACTTC
TRBJ2-5 | TRBD1 | TRBV5-1 | . | CASSFGTGETQYF | TGCGCCAGCAGCTTTGGGACAGGGGAGACCCAGTACTTC
TRBJ2-5 | TRBD2 | TRBV5-8 | . | CASSLSREGTQETQYF | TGTGCCAGCAGCTTGTCGCGGGAGGGGACCCAAGAGACCCAGTACTTC
TRBJ1-4 | . | TRBV30 | . | CAWSHWGLNEKLFF | TGTGCCTGGAGTCATTGGGGGTTAAATGAAAAACTGTTTTTT
TRBJ2-1 | TRBD2 | TRBV28 | . | CASILGTSGYNEQFF | TGTGCCAGCATCCTGGGGACTAGCGGTTACAATGAGCAGTTCTTC
TRBJ2-3 | TRBD2 | TRBV7-3 | . | CASSLAGVDTQYF | TGTGCCAGCTCTCTAGCGGGGGTAGATACGCAGTATTTT
TRBJ1-1 | . | TRBV28 | . | CASSSPRPGGNTEAFF | TGTGCCAGCAGTTCCCCAAGGCCAGGCGGGAACACTGAAGCTTTCTTT
TRBJ1-2 | . | TRBV2 | . | CASSEEKGYGYTF | TGTGCCAGCAGTGAAGAGAAAGGATATGGCTACACCTTC
TRBJ2-7 | TRBD2 | TRBV10-3 | . | CAISEWAGLATNEQYF | TGTGCCATCAGTGAGTGGGCAGGACTAGCGACAAACGAGCAGTACTTC
TRBJ2-5 | . | TRBV7-8 | . | CASSRGEERTQETQYF | TGTGCCAGCAGCCGCGGAGAGGAGCGGACCCAAGAGACCCAGTACTTC
TRBJ2-2 | . | TRBV5-1 | . | CASSAMGTGELFF | TGCGCCAGCAGCGCAATGGGCACCGGGGAGCTGTTTTTT
TRBJ2-5 | . | TRBV5-5 | . | CASSLGVRETQYF | TGTGCCAGCAGCTTGGGGGTAAGAGAGACCCAGTACTTC
TRBJ2-7 | TRBD2 | TRBV9 | . | CASSVTTSGSPYEQYF | TGTGCCAGCAGCGTCACAACTAGCGGGAGTCCCTACGAGCAGTACTTC
TRBJ1-1 | . | TRBV5-6 | . | CASSLANWNTEAFF | TGTGCCAGCAGCTTGGCCAATTGGAACACTGAAGCTTTCTTT
TRBJ1-3 | . | TRBV7-2 | . | CASTLGSSGNTIYF | TGTGCCAGCACCCTCGGGAGCTCTGGAAACACCATATATTTT
TRBJ1-1 | . | TRBV5-1 | . | CASSSQGMNTEAFF | TGCGCCAGCAGCTCCCAAGGAATGAACACTGAAGCTTTCTTT
TRBJ2-3 | . | TRBV4-1 | . | CASSQVVVGVSTDTQYF | TGCGCCAGCAGCCAAGTAGTTGTAGGGGTATCCACAGATACGCAGTATTTT
TRBJ1-5 | . | TRBV30 | . | CAWSGGLSGGQPQHF | TGTGCCTGGAGTGGTGGGCTGTCTGGGGGGCAGCCCCAGCATTTT
TRBJ2-1 | TRBD2 | TRBV28 | once | CASSLQTSGGRDSEQFF | TGTGCCAGCAGTTTACAGACTAGCGGTGGGAGGGACAGTGAGCAGTTCTTC
TRBJ1-6 | . | TRBV30 | . | CAWSQEGSAYNSPLHF | TGTGCCTGGAGTCAAGAAGGGTCAGCCTATAATTCACCCCTCCACTTT
TRBJ2-7 | TRBD2 | TRBV19 | once | CASSVAGGSYEQYF | TGTGCCAGTAGTGTAGCGGGGGGGTCCTACGAGCAGTACTTC
TRBJ2-7 | . | TRBV18 | . | CASSPPSQVATYEQYF | TGTGCCAGCTCACCACCGAGCCAGGTCGCCACCTACGAGCAGTACTTC
TRBJ2-1 | . | TRBV5-1 | . | CASSRGVGSYNEQFF | TGCGCCAGCAGCCGGGGTGTGGGTTCCTACAATGAGCAGTTCTTC